The 21 T cell receptor beta chains presented below share a single source sample, sequenced in a study of T cells in localized non-small cell lung cancer. Using immunoSEQ multiplex PCR, the repertoire was profiled, and TCRdb retains in-frame clones only, with some absent. The sample includes some 90,000 clones, roughly 87% of them seen just once. The sample in question was peripheral blood, obtained before any cancer treatment. These receptors were obtained from a man aged 40 to 70 with stage I squamous cell lung carcinoma.

The chain joins TRBV5-8 to TRBJ2-4, with D tentatively TRBD2 (6 bases). Germline values: CDR1 SGHTS, CDR2 YDEGEE. The length of the CDR3 is 15 residues. V was cut by 0 bases and J by 5 bases, with 12 bases left in between. CDR3 DNA sequence: TGTGCCAGCAGCTTGGCCGGGGGAAGCGAAAACATTCAGTACTTC. Translated, it gives CASSLAGGSENIQYF.

The gene calls are TRBV5-1 and TRBJ2-7; perhaps D is TRBD1 or TRBD2 (6 bases each). V was shortened by 6 bases and J by 4 bases, with 20 bases between the two germline ends. CDR1 SGHRS and CDR2 YFSETQ come from the germline V gene. The CDR3 is 15 residues long. CDR3 sequence reads: CASKRGAGEEYEQYF. As DNA, the CDR3 is TGCGCCAGCAAAAGAGGGGCAGGGGAGGAGTACGAGCAGTACTTC.

The V call is TRBV5-1, the J call TRBJ1-1, with TRBD1 matching over 9 bases. This CDR3 is 17 amino acids long. CDR1 and CDR2 from the germline V gene are SGHRS and YFSETQ. The V gene end was trimmed by 1 base and the J gene end by 4 bases; junction bases not matched to a gene: 11. Here the CDR3 reads CASSLSGQGRWGTEAFF. CDR3 DNA sequence: TGCGCCAGCAGCTTGAGCGGACAGGGGCGATGGGGCACTGAAGCTTTCTTT.

V gene TRBV15 combines with J gene TRBJ1-2; D is unclear. Trimming removed 0 bases from V and 7 bases from J, with 6 bases in between. The CDR3 runs to 12 residues. CDR1 and CDR2 (germline): LNHNV, YYDKDF (reference sequence). CDR3 sequence (DNA): TGTGCCACCAGCAGAGATCGTTCTGGCTACACCTTC. Translated, it gives CATSRDRSGYTF. Full variable domain (missing parts from reference TRBV15 and TRBJ1-2): DAMVIQNPRYQVTQFGKPVTLSCSQTLNHNVMYWYQQKSSQAPKLLFHYYDKDFNNEADTPDNFQSRRPNTSFCFLDIRSPGLGDTAMYLCATSRDRSGYTFGSGTRLTVV.

This clone occurred once. V gene TRBV2 combines with J gene TRBJ2-5, with TRBD2 matching over 7 bases. CDR1 and CDR2 from the germline V gene are SNHLY and FYNNEI. The CDR3 is made up of 14 amino acids. The V gene end was trimmed by 1 base and the J gene end by 9 bases; junction bases not matched to a gene: 8. The DNA of the CDR3 is TGTGCCAGCAGTGAAGATTGGGGGACTACCCCCCAGTACTTC. This codes for CASSEDWGTTPQYF. The full variable domain, in which reference TRBV2 and TRBJ2-5 provide the parts outside the CDR3, is EPEVTQTPSHQVTQMGQEVILRCVPISNHLYFYWYRQILGQKVEFLVSFYNNEISEKSEIFDDQFSVERPDGSNFTLKIRSTKLEDSAMYFCASSEDWGTTPQYFGPGTRLLVL.

The gene calls are TRBV29-1 and TRBJ2-1; no definite D call. Looked up from germline, CDR1 is SQVTM and CDR2 is ANQGSEA. V was pared by 4 bases and J by 7 bases, with 11 bases between. The CDR3 runs to 12 residues. The CDR3 region is CSVGVSTNEQFF. CDR3 sequence (DNA): TGCAGCGTTGGGGTCAGTACAAATGAGCAGTTCTTC.

This clone was counted a single time. The J gene is TRBJ2-7, the V gene TRBV5-4, with D possibly TRBD1 on 5 matching bases. V was clipped by 0 bases and J by 4 bases, with 17 bases between them. Germline loops: CDR1 SGHNT, CDR2 YYREEE (reference sequence). The CDR3 loop spans 16 amino acids. DNA for the CDR3: TGTGCCAGCAGCTTGGGGGCTGGGTCCCCAGGGTACGAGCAGTACTTC. Its protein is CASSLGAGSPGYEQYF.

CDR3 nucleotide sequence: TGTGCCAGCAGCTTAGATGAGGGGTCGAGCACAGATACGCAGTATTTT. This codes for CASSLDEGSSTDTQYF. The V and J genes are TRBV7-8 and TRBJ2-3; perhaps D is TRBD1 or TRBD2 (5 bases each). The CDR3 has 16 amino acids. CDR1 is SGHVS and CDR2 is FQNEAQ in the germline V gene. The V end was cut by 1 base, the J end by 0 bases, with 11 bases between.

This clone appeared a single time. The V gene is TRBV4-2, the J gene TRBJ2-5; a weak D match, TRBD2 (6 bases). Trimming took 2 bases from V and 4 from J, leaving 8 bases between them. Germline V lookup: CDR1 LGHNA, CDR2 YNFKEQ. This CDR3 is built from 13 residues. CDR3 loop: CASSQLGGETQYF. CDR3 DNA sequence: TGTGCCAGCAGCCAACTCGGGGGAGAGACCCAGTACTTC.

The chain links TRBV7-2 to TRBJ2-6, with 7 bases identical to TRBD1. This CDR3 has 16 amino acids. Unmatched junction bases numbered 4, after V lost 5 bases and J lost 0 bases. Germline-derived CDR1 and CDR2 are SGHTA and FQGNSA. CDR3 amino acids: CASSRGQYSGANVLTF. The CDR3 coding sequence is TGTGCCAGCAGCCGGGGACAGTACTCTGGGGCCAACGTCCTGACTTTC.

The chain links TRBV7-8 to TRBJ1-2; the match to TRBD1 covers 11 bases. This CDR3 spans 17 amino acids. CDR1 is SGHVS, CDR2 FQNEAQ, per germline. J gave up 6 bases and V 3 bases, and 12 bases lay outside the gene matches. The CDR3: CASSFTPGQGVFNGYTF. The CDR3 DNA reads as TGTGCCAGCAGCTTCACTCCGGGACAGGGGGTTTTTAATGGCTACACCTTC.

The CDR3 reads CASLSSGEADTQYF. CDR3 nucleotide sequence: TGTGCCAGCCTAAGTAGCGGAGAGGCAGATACGCAGTATTTT. The chain uses TRBV28 and TRBJ2-3; tentatively, D is TRBD2 (6 bases). Germline-derived CDR1 and CDR2 are MDHEN and SYDVKM. Between the trimmed V and J ends, which lost 8 bases and 4 bases, there was a span of 16 bases. This CDR3 region has 14 residues.

The gene calls are TRBV5-6 and TRBJ1-2; 7 nucleotides agree with TRBD1. Losses at the gene ends were 4 bases for V and 4 bases for J; bases not matched to a gene: 10. Germline values: CDR1 SGHDT, CDR2 YYEEEE. The CDR3 is made up of 15 amino acids. The CDR3 coding sequence is TGTGCCAGCAGCATTCTGACAGGGATTGGCTATGGCTACACCTTC. Protein product: CASSILTGIGYGYTF.

J is TRBJ1-6 and V is TRBV5-1; 8 bases map to TRBD1. CDR1 SGHRS and CDR2 YFSETQ come from the germline V gene. V shed 0 bases, J shed 9 bases, and the junction held 5 bases outside the gene matches. The CDR3 is 15 amino acids. CDR3 sequence reads: CASSLGGTGTSPLHF. The DNA of the CDR3 is TGCGCCAGCAGCTTGGGTGGGACAGGTACTTCACCCCTCCACTTT.

V is TRBV27 and J is TRBJ1-6, with a tentative D call TRBD1 (5 bases). The germline V gene has CDR1 MNHEY and CDR2 SMNVEV (reference sequence). The CDR3 covers 15 residues. V shed 6 bases and J shed 7 bases, with 16 bases lying between them. The CDR3 loop reads CASRPPGLGNSPLHF. The CDR3, as DNA: TGTGCCAGCAGACCTCCAGGGTTGGGGAATTCACCCCTCCACTTT.

The chain uses TRBV27 and TRBJ1-2; D might be TRBD1 (5 bases). Trimming took off 3 bases at V and 3 bases at J, with 14 bases between the two ends. Germline loops: CDR1 MNHEY, CDR2 SMNVEV (reference sequence). The CDR3 extends over 15 amino acids. For the CDR3, the DNA is TGTGCCAGCAGTTTCAGTGGGGGTTTAGACTATGGCTACACCTTC. It yields the protein CASSFSGGLDYGYTF.

The chain is built from TRBV7-2 and TRBJ1-1; D call uncertain. The CDR3 covers 15 residues. The germline V and J ends were trimmed by 4 bases and 3 bases, with 15 bases remaining between them. Germline loops: CDR1 SGHTA, CDR2 FQGNSA. CDR3 loop: CASSSQTAFDTEAFF. The CDR3 bases are TGTGCCAGCAGCTCCCAAACGGCTTTCGACACTGAAGCTTTCTTT. The full variable domain, rest sourced from reference TRBV7-2 and TRBJ1-1, is GAGVSQSPSNKVTEKGKDVELRCDPISGHTALYWYRQSLGQGLEFLIYFQGNSAPDKSGLPSDRFSAERTGGSVSTLTIQRTQQEDSAVYLCASSSQTAFDTEAFFGQGTRLTVV.

The chain uses TRBV6-1 and TRBJ1-2, with 7 nucleotides matching TRBD1. V shed 6 bases, J shed 5 bases, and the junction held 9 bases outside the gene matches. Germline V CDR1 and CDR2: MNHNS, SASEGT. The length of the CDR3 is 14 residues. The CDR3 loop reads CASRNTDREYGYTF. The CDR3 DNA sequence: TGTGCCAGCAGGAACACCGACAGGGAATATGGCTACACCTTC.

The table lists this clone with a count of one. The V call is TRBV14, the J call TRBJ1-4; D call uncertain. This CDR3 is 16 amino acids long. Germline V gene lookup returns CDR1 SGHDN and CDR2 FVKESK. V lost 4 bases and J lost 1, with 13 bases in between. CDR3 sequence: CASSRLPLGTNEKLFF. The CDR3, as DNA: TGTGCCAGCAGCCGGCTTCCATTGGGAACTAATGAAAAACTGTTTTTT.

The chain uses TRBV7-6 and TRBJ1-3; 8 nucleotides agree with TRBD1. The germline V gene has CDR1 SGHVS and CDR2 FNYEAQ. The V and J ends lost 2 bases and 4 bases, in that order; junction bases with no gene match: 7. CDR3 size: 16 residues. The CDR3 sequence is CASSLQRRQGGNTIYF. In nucleotides, the CDR3 is TGTGCCAGCAGCTTACAGCGACGACAGGGGGGAAACACCATATATTTT.

A single count supports this clone. CDR3 sequence: CASSLEEVTPLHF. CDR3 DNA: TGTGCCAGCAGCTTAGAGGAGGTAACACCCCTCCACTTT. The J gene is TRBJ1-6, the V gene TRBV7-9; D remains ambiguous. CDR3 length: 13 residues. The germline gives CDR1 SEHNR, CDR2 FQNEAQ (reference sequence). The V and J ends lost 1 base and 11 bases respectively, with 9 bases between them.